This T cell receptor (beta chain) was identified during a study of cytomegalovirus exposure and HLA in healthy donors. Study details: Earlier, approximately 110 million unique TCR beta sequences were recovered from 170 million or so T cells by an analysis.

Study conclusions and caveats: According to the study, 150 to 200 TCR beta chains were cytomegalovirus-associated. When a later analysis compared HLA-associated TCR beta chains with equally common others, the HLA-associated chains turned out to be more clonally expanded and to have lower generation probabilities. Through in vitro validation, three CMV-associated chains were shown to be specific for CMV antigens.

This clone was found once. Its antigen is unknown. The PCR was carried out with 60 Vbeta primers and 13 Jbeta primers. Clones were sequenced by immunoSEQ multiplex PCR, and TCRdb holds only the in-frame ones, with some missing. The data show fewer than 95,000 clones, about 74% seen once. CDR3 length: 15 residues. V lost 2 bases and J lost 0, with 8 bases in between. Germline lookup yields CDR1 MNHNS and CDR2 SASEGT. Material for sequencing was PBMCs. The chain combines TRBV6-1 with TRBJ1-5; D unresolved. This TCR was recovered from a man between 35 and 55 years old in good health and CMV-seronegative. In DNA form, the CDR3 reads TGTGCCAGCAGTGAACTGCAGAATAGCAATCAGCCCCAGCATTTT. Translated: CASSELQNSNQPQHF.